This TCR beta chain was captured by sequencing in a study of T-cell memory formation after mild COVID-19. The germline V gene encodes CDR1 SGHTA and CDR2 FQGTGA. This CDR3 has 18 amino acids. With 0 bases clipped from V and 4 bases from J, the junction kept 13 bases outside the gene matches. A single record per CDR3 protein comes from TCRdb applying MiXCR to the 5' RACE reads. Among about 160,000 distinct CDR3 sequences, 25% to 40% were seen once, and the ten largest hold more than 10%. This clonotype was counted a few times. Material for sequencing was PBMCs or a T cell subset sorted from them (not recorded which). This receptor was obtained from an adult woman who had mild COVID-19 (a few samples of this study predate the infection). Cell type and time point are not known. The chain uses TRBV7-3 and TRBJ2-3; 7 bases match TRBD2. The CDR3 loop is CASSLTSGGGGSSDTQYF. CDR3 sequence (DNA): TGTGCCAGCAGCTTAACTTCGGGGGGAGGCGGGAGTTCAGATACGCAGTATTTT.